This TCR beta chain was found in a study of response to subunit inactivated influenza vaccine. Study observations and caveats: Authors proposed each seasonal influenza vaccination draws in few new T cells.

This clonotype came up a few times. Its matching antigen is unknown. TCRdb recomputed calls from the RT-PCR reads with MiXCR, one row per CDR3 protein. The sample consists of about 190,000 distinct CDR3 sequences, 14% of them appearing once. After removal of 0 bases from V and 6 bases from J, the junction contained 4 bases not matched to a gene. Germline V gene sequence: CDR1 LGHNA, CDR2 YNFKEQ. There are 15 residues in the CDR3. The material was CD8+ T cells sorted from PBMCs, obtained more than 4 days after vaccination. The chain joins TRBV4-2 to TRBJ2-5, with 10 bases that match TRBD1. This clonotype originated in a man between 45 and 60 years old who received an inactivated influenza vaccine. CDR3 sequence (DNA): TGTGCCAGCAGCCAAGAGACAGGGGGCTTAAAGACCCAGTACTTC. The encoded protein is CASSQETGGLKTQYF.